The 10 T cell receptor beta chains given below trace back to one sample, sequenced in a study of blood T cell repertoires in COVID-19. Data came from immunoSEQ multiplex PCR; TCRdb stores just in-frame clones and leaves some out. The sample has some 150,000 clones, around 81% seen once; the top ten hold about 5%. Sequencing was carried out using peripheral blood. Every receptor here comes from a woman aged 45-65 years with acute or convalescent COVID-19.

The chain is built from TRBV19 and TRBJ1-1; 7 nucleotides agree with TRBD1. This CDR3 comprises 13 residues. Germline V gene data show CDR1 as LNHDA and CDR2 as SQIVND (reference sequence). The junction had 7 bases not matched to a gene; V was cut back by 8 bases and J by 4 bases. The CDR3 reads CASCPQGPTEAFF. The CDR3 coding sequence is TGTGCCAGTTGCCCACAGGGGCCCACTGAAGCTTTCTTT.

The gene calls are TRBV6-5 and TRBJ2-7; 11 nucleotides agree with TRBD1. CDR1 is MNHEY and CDR2 is SVGAGI in the germline V gene. CDR3 length: 15 residues. V dropped 2 bases and J dropped 5; count of bases not matched to a gene: 5. Here the CDR3 DNA reads TGTGCCAGCAGTTACACGGACAGGGGGCTCCACGAGCAGTACTTC. Translation gives CASSYTDRGLHEQYF.

This clone was detected only once. V is TRBV7-2 and J is TRBJ2-3; D is perhaps TRBD2 (6 bases). Germline values: CDR1 SGHTA, CDR2 FQGNSA. CDR3 length equals 15 residues. The V gene lost 3 bases and the J gene lost 3 bases, with 13 bases spanning the gap. DNA of the CDR3: TGTGCCAGCAGCTTGGTGGGGGAGGATACAGATACGCAGTATTTT. Translation: CASSLVGEDTDTQYF.

The chain combines TRBV5-1 with TRBJ1-4; 7 bases map to TRBD1. The germline CDR1 and CDR2 sequences are SGHRS and YFSETQ. With V trimmed by 0 bases and J by 2 bases, 7 bases remained unmatched. The CDR3 totals 17 residues. For the CDR3, the DNA is TGCGCCAGCAGCTTGGCCGTGACAGGGACGACTAATGAAAAACTGTTTTTT. This translates into CASSLAVTGTTNEKLFF.

CDR3 DNA sequence: TGTGCCATCAGTGAGACCGACGGGGGCTCTGGAAACACCATATATTTT. Translating gives CAISETDGGSGNTIYF. The chain combines TRBV10-3 with TRBJ1-3, with D maybe TRBD1 (5 bases). The CDR3 is 16 amino acids. Germline CDR1 is ENHRY and CDR2 is SYGVKD. The V end lost 2 bases, the J end lost 0 bases, and 11 bases lay between the germline ends.

The chain recombines TRBV21-1 with TRBJ1-5. TRBV21-1 is listed as a pseudogene. The CDR3 sequence is 15 residues long. The CDR3 sequence: CASSPGVGLNQPQHF. For the CDR3, the DNA is TGTGCCAGCAGCCCGGGAGTAGGTCTCAATCAGCCCCAGCATTTT.

The rearrangement links TRBV18 to TRBJ2-7, with D possibly being TRBD1 (6 bases). Germline lookup yields CDR1 KGHSH and CDR2 LQKENI. The CDR3 contains 13 residues. Trimming took off 3 bases at V and 7 bases at J, with 13 bases between the two ends. CDR3 loop: CASSPAGAREQYF. DNA of the CDR3: TGTGCCAGCTCACCGGCAGGGGCTAGGGAGCAGTACTTC.

V is TRBV5-6 and J is TRBJ1-2; 8 bases match TRBD1. Germline-derived CDR1 and CDR2 are SGHDT and YYEEEE. J was trimmed by 5 bases and V by 4 bases; bases with no gene match: 10. The CDR3 runs 15 residues. The CDR3 sequence: CASSLIGQGIYGYTF. The CDR3, as DNA: TGTGCCAGCAGCCTGATAGGACAGGGAATATATGGCTACACCTTC.

This rearrangement joins TRBV5-6 to TRBJ1-3; no reliable D call. The germline gives CDR1 SGHDT, CDR2 YYEEEE. The V end lost 1 base, the J end lost 4 bases, and 3 bases lay between the germline ends. The CDR3 is 12 amino acids. DNA of the CDR3: TGTGCCAGCAGCTTGTTAGGAAACACCATATATTTT. This sequence encodes CASSLLGNTIYF.

The V gene is TRBV7-8, the J gene TRBJ2-5, with D perhaps TRBD2 (5 bases). V lost 5 bases, J lost 1 base, and 17 bases lay in between. The length of the CDR3 is 16 residues. Looked up from germline, CDR1 is SGHVS and CDR2 is FQNEAQ. Here the CDR3 reads CASSPRSAEPQETQYF. CDR3 bases: TGTGCCAGCAGCCCGAGGTCAGCGGAACCCCAAGAGACCCAGTACTTC.